This TCR beta chain was captured in a study of cytomegalovirus exposure and HLA in healthy donors. Note on this clone: Its antigen is unidentified.

Study-wide results and limits: Most subjects' HLA-A and HLA-B alleles were reportedly predicted from TCR beta sequences. In vitro data verified a few CMV-associated chains as specific for CMV antigens.

The V gene's germline CDR1 is SNHLY and CDR2 FYNNEI. Trimming removed 3 bases from V and 7 bases from J; junction bases left unmatched: 2. This CDR3 has 13 amino acids. The primer mix had 60 Vbeta and 13 Jbeta primers. Assay: immunoSEQ multiplex PCR; the TCRdb copy retains only in-frame clones and omits some. The sample has approximately 150,000 clones, 65% to 70% seen once. The TCR comes from a young man in good health and CMV-seropositive. The chain employs TRBV2 and TRBJ2-2, with TRBD2 identical over 7 bases. Sequenced material: PBMCs. In DNA form, the CDR3 reads TGTGCCAGCAGTGACAGGGAGGGCGGGGAGCTGTTTTTT. Residues: CASSDREGGELFF. Based on the CDR3 plus reference TRBV2 and TRBJ2-2, the full variable domain is EPEVTQTPSHQVTQMGQEVILRCVPISNHLYFYWYRQILGQKVEFLVSFYNNEISEKSEIFDDQFSVERPDGSNFTLKIRSTKLEDSAMYFCASSDREGGELFFGEGSRLTVL.